The 19 T cell receptor beta chains below come from one sample, sequenced in a study of blood T cells in healthy people across ages. Together with a sample-barcoded 5' primer, a J-beta primer mix was included in a second PCR lasting about 7 to 11 cycles. A single record per CDR3 protein comes from TCRdb applying MiXCR to the 5' RACE reads. The table shows about 750,000 distinct CDR3 sequences, with roughly 50% occurring only once. Sequencing input: blood. Receptor source: a man older than 75 in good health.

The rearrangement uses TRBV20-1 and TRBJ2-5; D uncertain. With the DNA end fitting TRBJ2-7 better, the J assignment may be wrong. Germline V gives CDR1 DFQATT, CDR2 SNEGSKA (reference sequence). The CDR3 spans 14 residues. CDR3 residues: CSAKIQVTLGEQYF. DNA for the CDR3: TGCAGTGCCAAGATTCAGGTGACCCTCGGCGAGCAGTACTTC.

This clonotype was seen a handful of times. CDR3 sequence: CASSPTFVTQYF. CDR3 coding DNA: TGTGCCAGCAGTCCCACCTTTGTGACCCAGTACTTC. The J gene is TRBJ2-5, the V gene TRBV6-2 or TRBV6-3; D not resolved. The germline CDR1 and CDR2 sequences are MNHEY and SVGEGT. V gave up 5 bases and J gave up 7 bases, with 11 bases separating them. The CDR3 is made up of 12 amino acids.

The chain joins TRBV15 to TRBJ2-4, with 8 bases aligning to TRBD1. V lost 4 bases, J lost 10 bases, and 6 bases stayed unmatched. The CDR3 has 13 amino acids. Per the germline V gene, CDR1 is LNHNV and CDR2 is YYDKDF (reference sequence). CDR3 in amino acids: CATSKRTGLIQYF. In DNA form, the CDR3 reads TGTGCCACCAGCAAGAGGACAGGGTTGATTCAGTACTTC.

This clonotype was counted a single time. The V call is TRBV10-3, the J call TRBJ2-7, with TRBD1 identical over 10 bases. Germline V gene sequence: CDR1 ENHRY, CDR2 SYGVKD. The V gene end was trimmed by 3 bases and the J gene end by 3 bases; junction bases not matched to a gene: 8. The CDR3 has 16 amino acids. CDR3 DNA: TGTGCCATCAGTGATAGGAGCCGGGACAGGGGCTACGAGCAGTACTTC. It yields the protein CAISDRSRDRGYEQYF.

This chain links TRBV21-1 with TRBJ2-5; the DNA was not compared with TRBD2, the D call given in the table. Near its end, the DNA agrees better with TRBJ2-7, so the J call may be wrong. TRBV21-1 is annotated as a pseudogene. CDR3 length: 15 residues. In DNA form, the CDR3 reads TGTGCCAGCAACTTTGAGCTGGGCCCCTCGGGCGAGCAGTACTTC. Its protein is CASNFELGPSGEQYF.

The gene calls are TRBV20-1 and TRBJ1-4, with D possibly TRBD1 on 6 matching bases. CDR1 is DFQATT and CDR2 is SNEGSKA in the germline V gene (reference sequence). V gave up 0 bases and J gave up 6 bases, with 14 bases separating them. CDR3 size: 15 residues. The CDR3 region is CSARDPAGDYEKLFF. Written as DNA, the CDR3 is TGCAGTGCTAGAGATCCGGCAGGGGATTATGAAAAACTGTTTTTT.

This chain uses TRBV20-1 with TRBJ1-5; 10 bases line up with TRBD1. Germline values: CDR1 DFQATT, CDR2 SNEGSKA (reference sequence). The CDR3 is 15 residues long. The V gene end was trimmed by 0 bases and the J gene end by 6 bases; junction bases not matched to a gene: 5. The chain's CDR3 is CSAREGGQGRQPQHF. The DNA of the CDR3 is TGCAGTGCTAGAGAAGGGGGACAGGGGCGTCAGCCCCAGCATTTT.

V and J are TRBV7-2 and TRBJ2-5, with 7 positions matching TRBD2. The CDR3 consists of 15 residues. The ends lost 2 bases at V and 5 bases at J; junction bases unmatched: 8. In germline, CDR1 is SGHTA, CDR2 FQGNSA. CDR3 amino acids: CASSLSDGRWETQYF. Here the CDR3 DNA reads TGTGCCAGCAGCTTATCGGACGGGAGGTGGGAGACCCAGTACTTC.

The genes are TRBV3-1 and TRBJ2-7, with D maybe TRBD2 (5 bases). Germline V gene sequence: CDR1 LGHDT, CDR2 YNNKEL (reference sequence). This CDR3 contains 14 residues. Trimming left V 0 bases short and J 5 bases short, with 11 bases between. CDR3 amino acids: CASSQDTSINEQYF. CDR3 in DNA: TGTGCCAGCAGCCAAGATACTAGTATAAACGAGCAGTACTTC.

Only one count was recorded for this clonotype. V and J are TRBV5-5 and TRBJ2-6; D gene unclear. The germline CDR1 and CDR2 sequences are SGHKS and YYEKEE (reference sequence). The CDR3 is 15 residues long. Between the trimmed V and J ends, which lost 4 bases and 2 bases, there was a span of 10 bases. Here the CDR3 DNA reads TGTGCCAGCAGCCCGAGACCTACTGGGGCCAACGTCCTGACTTTC. Translating gives CASSPRPTGANVLTF.

This clonotype was seen more than once but under ten times. The chain couples TRBV12-3 or TRBV12-4 to TRBJ2-4; 11 positions agree with TRBD1. V lost 7 bases and J lost 7; bases outside the gene matches: 9. The CDR3 totals 15 residues. The CDR3 is CASTRTGGIENIQYF. The CDR3 nucleotides are TGTGCCAGCACCCGGACAGGGGGCATTGAGAACATTCAGTACTTC.

This clonotype was detected only a few times. The chain recombines TRBV12-3 or TRBV12-4 with TRBJ1-2; no firm D call. Trimming pared 4 bases from V and 8 bases from J, leaving 17 bases between. CDR3 length equals 14 residues. CDR3: CASSYSGSFDGYTF. For the CDR3, the DNA is TGTGCCAGCAGTTACAGCGGATCATTCGACGGCTACACCTTC.

The chain is built from TRBV28 and TRBJ2-7; the match to TRBD1 covers 8 bases. V was clipped by 2 bases and J by 3 bases; unmatched bases: 6. The CDR3 is 15 residues long. CDR1 is MDHEN and CDR2 is SYDVKM in the germline V gene. CDR3 coding DNA: TGTGCCAGCAGTTTAGAGGACAGGGTAGTCTACGAGCAGTACTTC. Its translation is CASSLEDRVVYEQYF.

The chain links TRBV24-1 to TRBJ2-1; perhaps TRBD1 as D (6 bases). The ends were cut back, 3 bases at V and 0 bases at J, with 8 bases in the middle. CDR3 size: 15 residues. Germline CDR1 reads KGHDR; CDR2 reads SFDVKD. The CDR3 protein is CATSDHRVSYNEQFF. In DNA, the CDR3 is TGTGCCACCAGTGATCACAGGGTCTCCTACAATGAGCAGTTCTTC.

The chain employs TRBV12-3 or TRBV12-4 and TRBJ2-5; perhaps TRBD2 as D (5 bases). The J call may be wrong; the DNA end is better matched by TRBJ2-7. This CDR3 is 13 amino acids long. This chain's CDR3 is CASSLTGLYEQYF. For the CDR3, the DNA is TGTGCCAGCAGTCTAACGGGGTTATACGAGCAGTACTTC.

The sample holds a few counts of this clonotype. The chain employs TRBV5-1 and TRBJ1-5; D unresolved. Per germline, CDR1 SGHRS and CDR2 YFSETQ. With 2 bases removed from V and 4 bases from J, the gap between germline ends came to 13 bases. The CDR3 is made up of 15 amino acids. The CDR3 sequence: CASSFDGRPNQPQHF. CDR3 nucleotides: TGCGCCAGCAGCTTTGACGGACGGCCGAATCAGCCCCAGCATTTT.

The chain recombines TRBV20-1 with TRBJ2-1; 7 bases are a match to TRBD2. Germline CDR1 DFQATT, CDR2 SNEGSKA (reference sequence). The CDR3 runs to 15 residues. Trimming at V came to 0 bases and at J to 10 bases, leaving 12 bases not matched to a gene. The CDR3 DNA is TGCAGTGCTAGAGATCCCGCGGGAGATGAAGGGGAGCAGTTCTTC. Protein sequence: CSARDPAGDEGEQFF.

This clonotype has only a few counts. CDR3 nucleotide sequence: TGTGCCAGCAGCTCCGGGACAGCGTCTTTTGGCTACACCTTC. Translation: CASSSGTASFGYTF. This chain uses TRBV7-2 with TRBJ1-2; 7 nucleotides agree with TRBD1. CDR1 is SGHTA and CDR2 is FQGNSA in the germline V gene. The length of the CDR3 is 14 residues. With 4 bases clipped from V and 7 bases from J, the junction kept 9 bases outside the gene matches.

The J gene is TRBJ1-2, the V gene TRBV21-1. TRBV21-1 is reported as a pseudogene. CDR3 length: 16 residues. Here the CDR3 DNA reads TGTGCCAGCAGCAAAAGGAGGACCGGCTCTAACTATGGCTACACCTTC. Translation gives CASSKRRTGSNYGYTF.